These 29 T cell receptor beta chains share one sample of origin, sequenced in a study of blood T cell repertoires in COVID-19. Profiling relied on immunoSEQ multiplex PCR, and the TCRdb table lists in-frame clones only, not all of them. This repertoire shows roughly 40,000 clones, around 83% found once; its top ten account for under 55%. The sample was peripheral blood. These TCRs come from a woman of 80 years or more with active or convalescent COVID-19.

The CDR3 DNA sequence: TGTGCCAGCAGTCTAGGATCTCTCACGGTGCCCCAGTACTTC. Amino acids: CASSLGSLTVPQYF. This chain links TRBV2 with TRBJ2-5, with no clear D. Trimming took off 5 bases at V and 9 bases at J, with 19 bases between the two ends. The length of the CDR3 is 14 residues. Germline V gives CDR1 SNHLY, CDR2 FYNNEI.

The chain recombines TRBV5-1 with TRBJ1-1; 7 nucleotides match TRBD1. The germline gives CDR1 SGHRS, CDR2 YFSETQ. Trimming at V came to 1 base and at J to 0 bases, leaving 3 bases not matched to a gene. The length of the CDR3 is 15 residues. Written as DNA, the CDR3 is TGCGCCAGCAGCTTGTGGGGACAGATGAACACTGAAGCTTTCTTT. This translates into CASSLWGQMNTEAFF.

The chain has TRBV5-1 and TRBJ2-7; 9 bases line up with TRBD1. This CDR3 is built from 15 residues. The V and J ends lost 2 bases and 4 bases, in that order; junction bases with no gene match: 7. CDR1 is SGHRS, CDR2 YFSETQ, per germline. This CDR3 is CASSFTQGAGYEQYF. The CDR3 coding sequence is TGCGCCAGCAGCTTTACACAGGGGGCAGGATACGAGCAGTACTTC.

This chain uses TRBV19 with TRBJ2-1; 8 bases fit TRBD2. Germline CDR1 reads LNHDA; CDR2 reads SQIVND (reference sequence). Trimming removed 5 bases from V and 9 bases from J; junction bases left unmatched: 12. CDR3 length: 15 residues. In DNA form, the CDR3 reads TGTGCCAGTAGTCTTGGGAGCGGGAGAATGGGTGAGCAGTTCTTC. Translated, it gives CASSLGSGRMGEQFF.

J is TRBJ2-7 and V is TRBV3-1 (or the pseudogene TRBV3-2); TRBD1 matches at 10 bases. The trim removed 0 bases at V and 6 bases at J, leaving 8 bases unmatched. The CDR3 is 16 amino acids. Looked up from germline, CDR1 is LGHDT and CDR2 is YNNKEL (reference sequence). The CDR3 here is CASSQDLQTGGTEQYF. CDR3 bases: TGTGCCAGCAGCCAAGATCTGCAGACAGGGGGCACCGAGCAGTACTTC.

The chain uses TRBV29-1 and TRBJ2-3; 10 positions match TRBD2. The germline gives CDR1 SQVTM, CDR2 ANQGSEA. This CDR3 has 14 residues. Trimming cost V 3 bases and J 1 base; bases outside gene matches: 1. CDR3 residues: CSVDLAGGTDTQYF. The CDR3 DNA reads TGCAGCGTTGATCTAGCGGGAGGCACAGATACGCAGTATTTT.

The V and J genes are TRBV29-1 and TRBJ2-3; D ambiguous. The CDR3 length is 14 residues. The ends were cut back, 5 bases at V and 1 base at J, with 13 bases in the middle. The germline V gene encodes CDR1 SQVTM and CDR2 ANQGSEA. CDR3 nucleotide sequence: TGCAGCGTTAATTCGTACGGTGGCACAGATACGCAGTATTTT. Its protein is CSVNSYGGTDTQYF.

V and J are TRBV25-1 and TRBJ1-1; TRBD1 matches 8 bases. The germline gives CDR1 MGHDK, CDR2 SYGVNS. The V gene end was trimmed by 3 bases and the J gene end by 0 bases; junction bases not matched to a gene: 9. The CDR3 covers 17 residues. CDR3 nucleotide sequence: TGTGCCAGCAGTGACCTCCAGACAGGGGACATGAACACTGAAGCTTTCTTT. As protein: CASSDLQTGDMNTEAFF.

The chain links TRBV5-1 to TRBJ2-3; 10 bases align to TRBD2. The V gene end was trimmed by 0 bases and the J gene end by 0 bases; junction bases not matched to a gene: 4. This CDR3 is 17 amino acids long. Germline values: CDR1 SGHRS, CDR2 YFSETQ. The CDR3 is CASSLGPSGSSTDTQYF. The CDR3 DNA reads TGCGCCAGCAGCTTGGGGCCTAGCGGGAGTAGCACAGATACGCAGTATTTT.

This chain uses TRBV12-3 or TRBV12-4 with TRBJ1-2; the match to TRBD1 covers 11 bases. V shed 6 bases, J shed 4 bases, and the junction held 1 base outside the gene matches. The CDR3 is 13 amino acids. CDR3 protein: CASRGQGVYGYTF. CDR3 nucleotides: TGTGCCAGCAGGGGACAGGGGGTCTATGGCTACACCTTC.

J is TRBJ1-4 and V is TRBV25-1, with 7 bases lining up with TRBD1. The CDR3 has 18 amino acids. Germline trimming cut 2 bases from V and 0 bases from J; bases unmatched to any gene: 9. CDR1 and CDR2 from the germline V gene are MGHDK and SYGVNS. This CDR3 reads CASSEEPPGQATNEKLFF. As DNA, the CDR3 is TGTGCCAGCAGTGAAGAACCCCCCGGACAGGCAACTAATGAAAAACTGTTTTTT.

This clone was detected only once. The chain couples TRBV7-7 to TRBJ2-1; perhaps TRBD1 as D (5 bases). The CDR3 has 15 residues. The ends were cut back, 3 bases at V and 0 bases at J, with 9 bases in the middle. Germline loops: CDR1 SSHAT, CDR2 FNYEAQ (reference sequence). CDR3: CASSFRASSYNEQFF. The DNA for the CDR3 is TGTGCCAGCAGCTTCAGGGCAAGCTCCTACAATGAGCAGTTCTTC.

The chain couples TRBV9 to TRBJ1-2; 9 bases align to TRBD1. The germline V gene has CDR1 SGDLS and CDR2 YYNGEE. This CDR3 has 16 residues. Germline trimming cut 4 bases from V and 7 bases from J; bases unmatched to any gene: 14. This chain's CDR3 is CASSNLADRGLSGYTF. The CDR3 region has the DNA TGTGCCAGCAGCAACCTAGCGGACAGGGGTCTATCTGGCTACACCTTC.

The chain uses TRBV12-3 or TRBV12-4 and TRBJ1-6, with D possibly being TRBD1 (5 bases). The V end was cut by 5 bases, the J end by 10 bases, with 12 bases between. The CDR3 covers 13 residues. As DNA, the CDR3 is TGTGCCAGCAGTCCTGCGGGGGGGTCACCCCTCCACTTT. Its protein is CASSPAGGSPLHF.

This rearrangement joins TRBV6-5 to TRBJ2-7, with D perhaps matching TRBD1 (6 bases). Germline CDR1 MNHEY, CDR2 SVGAGI. This CDR3 is built from 16 residues. V lost 2 bases, J lost 1 base, and 15 bases lay in between. CDR3 sequence: CASSYNGNRVSYEQYF. CDR3 DNA: TGTGCCAGCAGTTACAACGGAAACAGGGTGTCCTACGAGCAGTACTTC.

This clone was seen ten or more times. The chain recombines TRBV5-4 with TRBJ2-1; tentative D call: TRBD2 (6 bases). From germline, CDR1 is SGHNT and CDR2 YYREEE (reference sequence). Trimming removed 2 bases at V and 4 bases at J, with 7 bases between. CDR3 length: 13 amino acids. The CDR3, as DNA: TGTGCCAGCAGCTTCGGAGGGTACAATGAGCAGTTCTTC. This gives the protein CASSFGGYNEQFF.

This chain uses TRBV4-2 with TRBJ2-5; TRBD2 agrees at 9 bases. The V gene end was trimmed by 4 bases and the J gene end by 4 bases; junction bases not matched to a gene: 10. The CDR3 loop spans 16 amino acids. Germline V lookup: CDR1 LGHNA, CDR2 YNFKEQ. CDR3 sequence (DNA): TGTGCCAGCAGCCCGGAGGTAGCGGGAGAGGGAGAGACCCAGTACTTC. It is translated as CASSPEVAGEGETQYF.

The chain carries TRBV4-2 and TRBJ2-1; 7 bases are shared with TRBD2. Unmatched junction bases numbered 7, after V lost 1 base and J lost 13 bases. Germline V gene lookup returns CDR1 LGHNA and CDR2 YNFKEQ. There are 13 residues in the CDR3. CDR3 amino acids: CASSQVGGSEQFF. The CDR3 DNA reads as TGTGCCAGCAGCCAAGTTGGCGGGAGTGAACAGTTCTTC.

This clone has a single count. The J gene is TRBJ1-2, the V gene TRBV12-1. TRBV12-1 is deemed a pseudogene. The CDR3 has 20 amino acids. CDR3 sequence: CASSLGGVDRNSDANYGYTF. CDR3 DNA sequence: TGTGCCAGCAGCCTGGGAGGGGTGGACAGAAACTCCGACGCGAACTATGGCTACACCTTC.

The chain links TRBV18 to TRBJ1-2; D is undetermined. Germline V lookup: CDR1 KGHSH, CDR2 LQKENI. The CDR3 has 15 amino acids. V was trimmed by 3 bases and J by 2 bases, leaving 13 bases between them. The CDR3 region has the DNA TGTGCCAGCTCACCGTCGAGGACGGGGAACTATGGCTACACCTTC. Residues: CASSPSRTGNYGYTF.

In this sample, this clone turned up many times. V is TRBV3-1 (or the pseudogene TRBV3-2) and J is TRBJ2-2, with D perhaps TRBD2 (6 bases). The CDR3 is 12 residues long. V shed 4 bases and J shed 10 bases, with 10 bases lying between them. Germline V gives CDR1 LGHDT, CDR2 YNNKEL (reference sequence). The DNA for the CDR3 is TGTGCCAGCAGCCCAACGGGGGTGGAGCTGTTTTTT. This codes for CASSPTGVELFF.

In DNA form, the CDR3 reads TGTGCCAGCAATCCAGGTCGCGGAGGGAACACCGGGGAGCTGTTTTTT. The encoded protein is CASNPGRGGNTGELFF. The J gene is TRBJ2-2, the V gene TRBV19, with D tentatively TRBD2 (5 bases). This CDR3 has 16 amino acids. Germline CDR1 LNHDA, CDR2 SQIVND (reference sequence). V was shortened by 9 bases and J by 1 base, with 18 bases between the two germline ends.

The CDR3: CASSLVGRGPLKPYGYTF. The DNA of the CDR3 is TGTGCCAGCAGCTTAGTGGGCAGGGGGCCGTTAAAACCGTATGGCTACACCTTC. The rearrangement links TRBV7-8 to TRBJ1-2; TRBD1 aligns across 8 bases. V was pared by 1 base and J by 5 bases, with 15 bases of the junction left unmatched. The germline V gene has CDR1 SGHVS and CDR2 FQNEAQ. The CDR3 has 18 amino acids.

Here the CDR3 reads CASSQEWTDYGYTF. The CDR3 DNA sequence: TGTGCCAGCAGCCAAGAGTGGACAGACTATGGCTACACCTTC. The chain uses TRBV3-1 (or the pseudogene TRBV3-2) and TRBJ1-2; TRBD1 is a possible D gene (6 bases). In germline, CDR1 is LGHDT, CDR2 YNNKEL (reference sequence). The CDR3 extends over 14 amino acids. V was clipped by 0 bases and J by 3 bases, with 8 bases between them.

This clone appeared once. The CDR3 spells CASRAGTGVHSNQPQHF. Written as DNA, the CDR3 is TGTGCCAGCAGAGCCGGGACAGGAGTTCATAGCAATCAGCCCCAGCATTTT. The chain is built from TRBV2 and TRBJ1-5, with 8 bases aligning to TRBD1. The CDR3 runs 17 residues. CDR1 and CDR2 (germline): SNHLY, FYNNEI. The V gene end was trimmed by 6 bases and the J gene end by 0 bases; junction bases not matched to a gene: 10.

The chain has TRBV28 and TRBJ1-1; 9 nucleotides agree with TRBD1. CDR1 and CDR2 from the germline V gene are MDHEN and SYDVKM. The V and J ends lost 6 bases and 1 base, in that order; junction bases with no gene match: 9. This CDR3 comprises 16 residues. The CDR3 DNA sequence: TGTGCCAGCAGCCCAGTCCCGGGACAGGGGAACACTGAAGCTTTCTTT. This gives the protein CASSPVPGQGNTEAFF.

J is TRBJ1-2 and V is TRBV27; TRBD1 aligns across 9 bases. The germline V gene encodes CDR1 MNHEY and CDR2 SMNVEV (reference sequence). CDR3 length: 13 amino acids. V was clipped by 6 bases and J by 7 bases; unmatched bases: 6. CDR3 coding DNA: TGTGCCAGCAGGGGACAGGGTGGTTTTGGCTACACCTTC. Its protein product is CASRGQGGFGYTF.

The chain is built from TRBV14 and TRBJ1-1; TRBD1 matches at 10 bases. Germline-derived CDR1 and CDR2 are SGHDN and FVKESK. The CDR3 contains 15 residues. Unmatched junction bases numbered 7, after V lost 3 bases and J lost 6 bases. The CDR3 bases are TGTGCCAGCAGCCAGAGACAGGGGGCCCTATCTGAAGCTTTCTTT. This gives the protein CASSQRQGALSEAFF.

The rearrangement links TRBV13 to TRBJ1-1; D call uncertain. The CDR3 runs to 15 residues. CDR1 and CDR2 from the germline V gene are PRHDT and FYEKMQ (reference sequence). V was cut by 6 bases and J by 7 bases, with 21 bases left in between. Here the CDR3 reads CASRPSRAGNNEAFF. For the CDR3, the DNA is TGTGCCAGCAGACCGTCTCGGGCCGGGAATAATGAAGCTTTCTTT.